What follows is one T cell receptor beta chain and its context. Its antigen is currently not known. Nothing much larger sits one base from this clone, and base qualities are not available. The CDR3 sequence holds 13 residues, the cysteine and phenylalanine included. Solely the CDR3 DNA is kept, with 39 bases framed from the first base. CDR1 and CDR2 are read off the germline V gene as SGHTA and FQGNSA. V loses 5 bases of germline sequence and J loses 4 bases, and the interval between the two ends is 9 bases. The sample originates from a study of blood T cell repertoires in COVID-19 (dated by TCRdb to 2018 to 2021). With regard to the full study: The collaborator samples originated in the United States, Italy and Spain and spanned the acute and convalescent phases of COVID-19. The samples were drawn from two sources: the first 160 participants of the ongoing ImmuneRACE study, and fewer than 1,500 subjects contributed by 6 global collaborators. Where available, HLA class I and class II types were obtained from metadata supplied by the sample provider rather than from assay-based typing. Sample metadata almost always included a de-identified subject ID, COVID-19 status, age in years and sex. The dataset comprised deeply sampled blood TCRbeta repertoires from subjects exposed to, actively infected with, or recovered from COVID-19. The material from the prospective study consisted of cDNA or gDNA derived from T cells, B-cell-depleted T cells, or PBMCs. The repertoires were released in a freely available public database meant as a resource for research on the immune response to SARS-CoV-2. Study-level results and caveats: The amount of clinical and demographic metadata varied by source and participant and was provided uncurated.

Collaborating institutions collected whole blood in K2EDTA tubes following their own protocols. For TCRbeta analysis, collaborators shipped samples as frozen whole blood, isolated PBMCs, or DNA extracted from either of those sample types. TCRbeta CDR3 regions were amplified from genomic DNA by means of the immunoSEQ Assay, a bias-controlled multiplex PCR. Under the source paper's analysis protocol: The number of nucleated cells in each sample was estimated from the amplification of reference gene primers within the assay. Sequence reads were collapsed and filtered to measure the absolute abundance of every unique TCRbeta CDR3 rearrangement. Productive Simpson clonality was computed per sample as the square root of Simpson's diversity index over productive rearrangements. This is the immuneACCESS table as TCRdb keeps it, with only in-frame sequences that have V and J called. A part of the clones is gone; compared with another copy, unresolved V genes explain less than half, and the rest is unexplained. The DNA was the basis for D and trimming; V, J and clone size are from that table. Across this sample there are about 110,000 clones, with 60% to 85% seen only once. The ten top clones hold 3.5% to 5% of the sample.

The specimen sequenced was peripheral blood. This receptor was obtained from a human donor in a cohort sampled during active or convalescent COVID-19. The chain uses TRBV7-2 and TRBJ1-3, with the D segment identity uncertain. The DNA sequence is as follows: TGTGCCAGCAGCCCAATCCCCGGAAACACCATATATTTT. Translated, this gives CASSPIPGNTIYF.